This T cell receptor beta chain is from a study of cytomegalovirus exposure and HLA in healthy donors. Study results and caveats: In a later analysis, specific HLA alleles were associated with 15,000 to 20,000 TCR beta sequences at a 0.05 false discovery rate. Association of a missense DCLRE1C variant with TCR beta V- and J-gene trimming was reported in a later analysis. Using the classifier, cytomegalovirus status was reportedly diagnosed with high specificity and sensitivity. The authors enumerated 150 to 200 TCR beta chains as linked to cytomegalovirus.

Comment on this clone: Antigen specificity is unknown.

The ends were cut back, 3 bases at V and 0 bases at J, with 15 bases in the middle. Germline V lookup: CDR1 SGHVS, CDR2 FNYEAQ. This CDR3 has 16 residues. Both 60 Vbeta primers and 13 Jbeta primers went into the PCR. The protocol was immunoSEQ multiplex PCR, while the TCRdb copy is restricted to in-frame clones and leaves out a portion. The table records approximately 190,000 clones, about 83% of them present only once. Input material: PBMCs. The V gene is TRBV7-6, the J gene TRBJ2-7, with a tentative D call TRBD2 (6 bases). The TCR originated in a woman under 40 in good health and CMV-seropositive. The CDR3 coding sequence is TGTGCCAGCAGCTTGTTATCTAGCGCTAGCTCCTACGAGCAGTACTTC. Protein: CASSLLSSASSYEQYF.